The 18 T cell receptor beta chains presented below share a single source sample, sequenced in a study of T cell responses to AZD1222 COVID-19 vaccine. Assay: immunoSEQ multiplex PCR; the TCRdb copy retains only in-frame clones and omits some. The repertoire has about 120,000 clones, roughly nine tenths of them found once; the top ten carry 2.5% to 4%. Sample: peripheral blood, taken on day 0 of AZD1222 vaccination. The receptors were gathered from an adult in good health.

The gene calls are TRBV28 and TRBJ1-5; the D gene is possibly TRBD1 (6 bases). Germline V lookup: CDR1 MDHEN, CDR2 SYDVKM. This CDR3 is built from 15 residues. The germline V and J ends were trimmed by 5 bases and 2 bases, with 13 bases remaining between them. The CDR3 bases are TGTGCCAGCAGTCCATCAGGGGTGGGCAATCAGCCCCAGCATTTT. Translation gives CASSPSGVGNQPQHF.

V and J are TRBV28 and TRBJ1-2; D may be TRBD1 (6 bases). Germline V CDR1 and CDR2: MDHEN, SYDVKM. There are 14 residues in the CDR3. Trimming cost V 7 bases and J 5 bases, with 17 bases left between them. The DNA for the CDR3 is TGTGCCAGCAATACAGGGAAGACCGCTTATGGCTACACCTTC. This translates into CASNTGKTAYGYTF.

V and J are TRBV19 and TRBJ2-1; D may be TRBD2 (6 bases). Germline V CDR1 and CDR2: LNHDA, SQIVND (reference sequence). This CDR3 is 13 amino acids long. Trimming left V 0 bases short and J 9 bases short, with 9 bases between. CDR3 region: CASSIDFGGEQFF. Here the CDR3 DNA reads TGTGCCAGTAGTATAGACTTCGGGGGTGAGCAGTTCTTC.

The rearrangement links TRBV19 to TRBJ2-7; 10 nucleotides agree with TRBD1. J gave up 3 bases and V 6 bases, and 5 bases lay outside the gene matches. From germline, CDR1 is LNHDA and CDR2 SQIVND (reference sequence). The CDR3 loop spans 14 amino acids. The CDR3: CASSSGTGDYEQYF. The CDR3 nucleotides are TGTGCCAGTAGCTCCGGGACAGGGGACTACGAGCAGTACTTC.

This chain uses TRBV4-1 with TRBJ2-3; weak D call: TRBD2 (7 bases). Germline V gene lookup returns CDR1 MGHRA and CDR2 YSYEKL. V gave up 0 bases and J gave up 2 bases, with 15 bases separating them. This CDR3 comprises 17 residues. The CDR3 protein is CASSQDVGGALTDTQYF. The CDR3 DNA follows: TGCGCCAGCAGCCAAGACGTAGGGGGGGCCCTCACAGATACGCAGTATTTT.

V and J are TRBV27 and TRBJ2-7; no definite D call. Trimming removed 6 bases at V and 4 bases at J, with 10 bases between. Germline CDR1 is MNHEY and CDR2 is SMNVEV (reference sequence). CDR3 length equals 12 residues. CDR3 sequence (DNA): TGTGCCAGCAGGTCAGGCGTTTACGAGCAGTACTTC. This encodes CASRSGVYEQYF.

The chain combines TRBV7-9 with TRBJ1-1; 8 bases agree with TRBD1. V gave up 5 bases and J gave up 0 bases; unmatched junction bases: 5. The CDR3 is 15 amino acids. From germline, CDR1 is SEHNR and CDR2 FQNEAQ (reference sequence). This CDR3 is CASSPGQGVNTEAFF. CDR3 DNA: TGTGCCAGCAGCCCTGGACAGGGTGTGAACACTGAAGCTTTCTTT. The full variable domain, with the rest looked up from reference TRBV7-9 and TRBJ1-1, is DTGVSQNPRHKITKRGQNVTFRCDPISEHNRLYWYRQTLGQGPEFLTYFQNEAQLEKSRLLSDRFSAERPKGSFSTLEIQRTEQGDSAMYLCASSPGQGVNTEAFFGQGTRLTVV.

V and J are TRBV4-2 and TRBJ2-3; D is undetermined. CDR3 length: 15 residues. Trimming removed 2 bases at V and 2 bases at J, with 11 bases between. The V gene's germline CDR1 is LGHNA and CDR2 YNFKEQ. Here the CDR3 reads CASSQRAVITDTQYF. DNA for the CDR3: TGTGCCAGCAGCCAAAGGGCGGTAATCACAGATACGCAGTATTTT.

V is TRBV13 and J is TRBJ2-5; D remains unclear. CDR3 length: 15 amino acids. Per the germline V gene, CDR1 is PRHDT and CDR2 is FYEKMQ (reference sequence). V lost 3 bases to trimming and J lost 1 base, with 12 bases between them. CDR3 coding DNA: TGTGCCAGCAGCTTGGCCCCCCGCTCCCAAGAGACCCAGTACTTC. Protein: CASSLAPRSQETQYF. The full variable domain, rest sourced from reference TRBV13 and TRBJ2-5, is AAGVIQSPRHLIKEKRETATLKCYPIPRHDTVYWYQQGPGQDPQFLISFYEKMQSDKGSIPDRFSAQQFSDYHSELNMSSLELGDSALYFCASSLAPRSQETQYFGPGTRLLVL.

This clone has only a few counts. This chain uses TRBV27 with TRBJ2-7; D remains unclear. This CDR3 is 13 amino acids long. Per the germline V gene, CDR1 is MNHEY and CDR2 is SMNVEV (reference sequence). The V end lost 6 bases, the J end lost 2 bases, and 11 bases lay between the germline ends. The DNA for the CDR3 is TGTGCCAGCAGCCCGAGCTCTCCCTACGAGCAGTACTTC. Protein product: CASSPSSPYEQYF.

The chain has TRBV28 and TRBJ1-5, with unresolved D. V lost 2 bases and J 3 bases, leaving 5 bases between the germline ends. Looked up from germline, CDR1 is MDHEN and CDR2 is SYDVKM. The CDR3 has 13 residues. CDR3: CASSLRPNQPQHF. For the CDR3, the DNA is TGTGCCAGCAGTTTAAGGCCCAATCAGCCCCAGCATTTT. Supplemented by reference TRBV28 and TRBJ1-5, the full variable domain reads DVKVTQSSRYLVKRTGEKVFLECVQDMDHENMFWYRQDPGLGLRLIYFSYDVKMKEKGDIPEGYSVSREKKERFSLILESASTNQTSMYLCASSLRPNQPQHFGDGTRLSIL.

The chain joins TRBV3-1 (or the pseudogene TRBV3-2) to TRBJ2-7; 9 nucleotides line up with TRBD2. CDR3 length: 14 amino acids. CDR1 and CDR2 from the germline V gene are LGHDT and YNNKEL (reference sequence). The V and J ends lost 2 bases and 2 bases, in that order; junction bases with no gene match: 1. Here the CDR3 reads CASSQIAGAYEQYF. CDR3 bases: TGTGCCAGCAGCCAAATAGCGGGAGCCTACGAGCAGTACTTC.

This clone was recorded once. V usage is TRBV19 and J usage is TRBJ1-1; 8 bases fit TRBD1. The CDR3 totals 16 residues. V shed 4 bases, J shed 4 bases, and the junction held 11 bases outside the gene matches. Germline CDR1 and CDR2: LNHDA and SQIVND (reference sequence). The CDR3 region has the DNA TGTGCCAGTAGTAAAGGAGGTCTTGGGACAGGCACTGAAGCTTTCTTT. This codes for CASSKGGLGTGTEAFF.

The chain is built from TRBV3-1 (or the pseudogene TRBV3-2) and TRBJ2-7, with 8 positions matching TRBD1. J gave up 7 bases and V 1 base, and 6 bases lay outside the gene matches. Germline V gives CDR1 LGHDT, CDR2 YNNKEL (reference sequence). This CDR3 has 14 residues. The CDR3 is CASSQAGGDLEQYF. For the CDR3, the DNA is TGTGCCAGCAGCCAAGCAGGGGGCGACTTGGAGCAGTACTTC.

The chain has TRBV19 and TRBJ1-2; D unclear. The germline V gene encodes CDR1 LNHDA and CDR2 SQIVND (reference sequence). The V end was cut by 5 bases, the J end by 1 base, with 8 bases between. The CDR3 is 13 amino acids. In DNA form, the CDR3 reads TGTGCCAGTAGTCCCAGTAATAACTATGGCTACACCTTC. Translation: CASSPSNNYGYTF.

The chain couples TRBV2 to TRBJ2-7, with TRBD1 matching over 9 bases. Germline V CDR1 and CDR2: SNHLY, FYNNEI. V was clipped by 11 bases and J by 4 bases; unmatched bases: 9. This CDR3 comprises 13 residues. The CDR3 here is CALAGTGLYEQYF. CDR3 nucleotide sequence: TGTGCCCTTGCGGGGACAGGGCTATACGAGCAGTACTTC.

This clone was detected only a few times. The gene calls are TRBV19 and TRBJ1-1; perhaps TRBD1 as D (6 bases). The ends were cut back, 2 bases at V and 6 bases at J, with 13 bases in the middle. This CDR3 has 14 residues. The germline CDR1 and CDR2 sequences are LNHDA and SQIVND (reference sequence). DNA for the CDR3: TGTGCCAGTAGTATACCCACAGGGCGGCCTGAAGCTTTCTTT. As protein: CASSIPTGRPEAFF.

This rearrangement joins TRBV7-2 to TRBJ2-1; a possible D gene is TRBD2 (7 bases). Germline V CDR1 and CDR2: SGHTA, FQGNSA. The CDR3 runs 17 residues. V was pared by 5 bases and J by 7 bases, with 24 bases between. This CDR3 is CASSPLAGGGVKNEQFF. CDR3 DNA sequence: TGTGCCAGCAGCCCTTTAGCGGGCGGGGGCGTCAAGAATGAGCAGTTCTTC. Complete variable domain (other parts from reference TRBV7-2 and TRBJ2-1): GAGVSQSPSNKVTEKGKDVELRCDPISGHTALYWYRQSLGQGLEFLIYFQGNSAPDKSGLPSDRFSAERTGGSVSTLTIQRTQQEDSAVYLCASSPLAGGGVKNEQFFGPGTRLTVL.